This passage covers 26 T cell receptor beta chains from one sample sequenced in a study of blood T cell repertoires in COVID-19. Data came from immunoSEQ multiplex PCR; TCRdb stores just in-frame clones and leaves some out. Counted here are around 170,000 clones, around 83% occurring once; the ten biggest clones make up around 6.1%. Sequencing input: peripheral blood. The receptors derive from a woman in her thirties or forties with acute or convalescent COVID-19.

The J gene is TRBJ2-7, the V gene TRBV5-1; 10 bases map to TRBD1. V lost 4 bases and J lost 0; bases outside the gene matches: 4. Germline CDR1 and CDR2: SGHRS and YFSETQ. This CDR3 is 15 amino acids long. In DNA form, the CDR3 reads TGCGCCAGCAGCGTAGGGACAGGGGTCTCCTACGAGCAGTACTTC. Translated: CASSVGTGVSYEQYF. The full variable domain, its missing parts supplied by reference TRBV5-1 and TRBJ2-7, is KAGVTQTPRYLIKTRGQQVTLSCSPISGHRSVSWYQQTPGQGLQFLFEYFSETQRNKGNFPGRFSGRQFSNSRSEMNVSTLELGDSALYLCASSVGTGVSYEQYFGPGTRLTVT.

The chain links TRBV27 to TRBJ1-1, with 7 bases lining up with TRBD1. The trim removed 5 bases at V and 3 bases at J, leaving 12 bases unmatched. The length of the CDR3 is 16 residues. The germline V gene encodes CDR1 MNHEY and CDR2 SMNVEV (reference sequence). CDR3 sequence reads: CASSPIFGRGDTEAFF. CDR3 DNA: TGTGCCAGCAGTCCCATCTTCGGCAGGGGGGACACTGAAGCTTTCTTT.

The chain employs TRBV5-6 and TRBJ1-1; a possible D gene is TRBD1 (5 bases). Germline V gives CDR1 SGHDT, CDR2 YYEEEE. V lost 2 bases, J lost 3 bases, and 8 bases lay in between. This CDR3 region has 13 residues. CDR3 loop: CASSFTRDTEAFF. CDR3 in DNA: TGTGCCAGCAGCTTTACCAGGGACACTGAAGCTTTCTTT.

This sequence joins TRBV6-5 and TRBJ2-1; D perhaps matches TRBD1 (5 bases). Germline-derived CDR1 and CDR2 are MNHEY and SVGAGI. V lost 7 bases and J lost 13, with 20 bases in between. The CDR3 is made up of 13 amino acids. For the CDR3, the DNA is TGTGCCAGCACCCCCTCTGGGGCGGAGCCCCAGTTCTTC. Protein sequence: CASTPSGAEPQFF.

V is TRBV12-3 or TRBV12-4 and J is TRBJ1-4; D gene ambiguous. The CDR3 is 13 residues long. Trimming stripped 8 bases from V and 8 bases from J, with 15 bases between. In nucleotides, the CDR3 is TGTGCCAGCCGAGGATCTCTAGGCGAAAAACTGTTTTTT. It translates to CASRGSLGEKLFF.

This chain uses TRBV12-3 or TRBV12-4 with TRBJ1-1; no reliable D call. This CDR3 spans 13 amino acids. V lost 3 bases to trimming and J lost 1 base, with 6 bases between them. The CDR3 region has the DNA TGTGCCAGCAGTTTGCGGCAGAACACTGAAGCTTTCTTT. Encoded protein: CASSLRQNTEAFF.

In this sample, this clone turned up a few times. The chain has TRBV7-2 and TRBJ1-1; D is undetermined. The CDR3 has 14 amino acids. Trimming removed 4 bases from V and 1 base from J, with 10 bases in between. Germline V gene data show CDR1 as SGHTA and CDR2 as FQGNSA. CDR3 nucleotide sequence: TGTGCCAGCAGCTCGGTCATTACGAACACTGAAGCTTTCTTT. Amino acid sequence: CASSSVITNTEAFF.

The gene calls are TRBV19 and TRBJ1-3; D not resolved. V was cut by 3 bases and J by 4 bases, with 10 bases left in between. Germline V gene sequence: CDR1 LNHDA, CDR2 SQIVND (reference sequence). This CDR3 is 14 amino acids long. For the CDR3, the DNA is TGTGCCAGTAGTATCGGCGGCTCCGGAAACACCATATATTTT. This sequence encodes CASSIGGSGNTIYF. Looking up the rest from reference TRBV19 and TRBJ1-3 gives the full variable domain: DGGITQSPKYLFRKEGQNVTLSCEQNLNHDAMYWYRQDPGQGLRLIYYSQIVNDFQKGDIAEGYSVSREKKESFPLTVTSAQKNPTAFYLCASSIGGSGNTIYFGEGSWLTVV.

The chain carries TRBV6-1 and TRBJ2-1, with D perhaps matching TRBD1 (5 bases). Trimming removed 2 bases at V and 4 bases at J, with 12 bases between. Germline V gene sequence: CDR1 MNHNS, CDR2 SASEGT. There are 15 residues in the CDR3. CDR3 DNA sequence: TGTGCCAGCAGTGAATTGAGGACAAATTACAATGAGCAGTTCTTC. Amino acid sequence: CASSELRTNYNEQFF.

The J gene is TRBJ1-5, the V gene TRBV18, with 7 bases fitting TRBD1. The CDR3 spans 15 residues. Germline CDR1 reads KGHSH; CDR2 reads LQKENI. Unmatched junction bases numbered 9, after V lost 3 bases and J lost 7 bases. The chain's CDR3 is CASSPPDRAYQPQHF. CDR3 bases: TGTGCCAGCTCACCCCCAGACAGGGCCTACCAGCCCCAGCATTTT.

The chain combines TRBV3-1 (or the pseudogene TRBV3-2) with TRBJ2-5; 8 bases are shared with TRBD1. Germline CDR1 reads LGHDT; CDR2 reads YNNKEL (reference sequence). The CDR3 is 13 residues long. Trimming took 5 bases from V and 5 from J; bases not matched to a gene: 4. CDR3 region: CASSLQGEETQYF. The DNA for the CDR3 is TGTGCCAGCAGCTTACAGGGGGAGGAGACCCAGTACTTC.

The rearrangement uses TRBV3-1 (or the pseudogene TRBV3-2) and TRBJ2-3; D remains unclear. The CDR3 has 13 residues. V lost 2 bases and J 6 bases, leaving 9 bases between the germline ends. The germline CDR1 and CDR2 sequences are LGHDT and YNNKEL (reference sequence). The CDR3 reads CASSQIIGDTQYF. For the CDR3, the DNA is TGTGCCAGCAGCCAAATTATCGGGGATACGCAGTATTTT.

V is TRBV19 and J is TRBJ1-3; D is unresolved. The CDR3 runs to 13 residues. Trimming removed 4 bases at V and 0 bases at J, with 4 bases between. Germline V gene sequence: CDR1 LNHDA, CDR2 SQIVND (reference sequence). The CDR3 here is CASSTYSGNTIYF. The CDR3 DNA follows: TGTGCCAGTAGTACGTACTCTGGAAACACCATATATTTT.

This clone was recorded once. The chain uses TRBV5-6 and TRBJ2-5; no clear D. The CDR3 extends over 13 amino acids. Germline CDR1 is SGHDT and CDR2 is YYEEEE. V was pared by 2 bases and J by 3 bases, with 8 bases between. The CDR3 nucleotides read TGTGCCAGCAGCTTCTGGGCAGAAGAGACCCAGTACTTC. This gives the protein CASSFWAEETQYF.

J is TRBJ2-7 and V is TRBV6-6, with D maybe TRBD2 (6 bases). This CDR3 spans 13 amino acids. The V gene's germline CDR1 is MNHNY and CDR2 SVGAGI (reference sequence). Between the trimmed V and J ends, which lost 10 bases and 5 bases, there was a span of 18 bases. This CDR3 is CATRTGVGNEQYF. In DNA form, the CDR3 reads TGTGCCACCCGGACGGGGGTAGGGAACGAGCAGTACTTC.

The chain joins TRBV23-1 to TRBJ1-1, with D possibly matching TRBD1 (6 bases). TRBV23-1 belongs to the ORF category, with a function that is uncertain. The CDR3 length is 16 residues. Trimming cost V 2 bases and J 0 bases, with 13 bases left between them. The CDR3 DNA reads as TGCGCCAGCAGTCAAGTCCCCCGACAGGTGAACACTGAAGCTTTCTTT. Amino acids: CASSQVPRQVNTEAFF.

This chain links TRBV2 with TRBJ2-1; TRBD1 is a possible D gene (6 bases). Germline loops: CDR1 SNHLY, CDR2 FYNNEI. This CDR3 is built from 17 residues. V lost 0 bases, J lost 4 bases, and 16 bases lay in between. CDR3 region: CASSEAPGGRGYNEQFF. The DNA of the CDR3 is TGTGCCAGCAGTGAAGCGCCCGGCGGCAGGGGTTACAATGAGCAGTTCTTC.

CDR3 in amino acids: CASSLATTGVHNEQFF. CDR3 sequence (DNA): TGTGCCAGCAGCTTAGCAACCACGGGGGTTCACAATGAGCAGTTCTTC. The gene calls are TRBV7-2 and TRBJ2-1; maybe TRBD2 (6 bases). V lost 0 bases, J lost 5 bases, and 14 bases lay in between. The CDR3 is 16 residues long. Looked up from germline, CDR1 is SGHTA and CDR2 is FQGNSA.

This clone has just a few counts. The CDR3 sequence: CASSPSGRWNTEAFF. CDR3 DNA sequence: TGTGCCAGCAGCCCGAGTGGCAGGTGGAACACTGAAGCTTTCTTT. This chain joins TRBV5-4 and TRBJ1-1; D ambiguous. Germline V gives CDR1 SGHNT, CDR2 YYREEE (reference sequence). The CDR3 consists of 15 residues. Trimming left V 4 bases short and J 1 base short, with 14 bases between.

V usage is TRBV15 and J usage is TRBJ1-5; 7 nucleotides match TRBD1. CDR1 and CDR2 from the germline V gene are LNHNV and YYDKDF (reference sequence). J gave up 6 bases and V 1 base, and 3 bases lay outside the gene matches. This CDR3 comprises 14 residues. The CDR3 nucleotides are TGTGCCACCAGCAGAGGACAGGGCAGTCAGCCCCAGCATTTT. This encodes CATSRGQGSQPQHF.

V and J are TRBV7-8 and TRBJ1-3; 7 bases fit TRBD1. The CDR3 is 15 amino acids. The V gene end was trimmed by 3 bases and the J gene end by 0 bases; junction bases not matched to a gene: 2. Germline V gene data show CDR1 as SGHVS and CDR2 as FQNEAQ. The CDR3 region is CASSLTGLSGNTIYF. The CDR3 nucleotides are TGTGCCAGCAGCTTGACAGGGCTCTCTGGAAACACCATATATTTT.

This rearrangement joins TRBV2 to TRBJ2-1; D unclear. Germline CDR1 and CDR2: SNHLY and FYNNEI. Trimming pared 5 bases from V and 0 bases from J, leaving 11 bases between. There are 15 residues in the CDR3. The CDR3 sequence is CASSPPSSSYNEQFF. In nucleotides, the CDR3 is TGTGCCAGCAGTCCCCCTTCTAGCTCCTACAATGAGCAGTTCTTC.

This clone was recorded a few times. This chain links TRBV3-1 (or the pseudogene TRBV3-2) with TRBJ1-5; D call uncertain. Germline V CDR1 and CDR2: LGHDT, YNNKEL (reference sequence). This CDR3 contains 13 residues. The ends were cut back, 4 bases at V and 7 bases at J, with 11 bases in the middle. This CDR3 reads CASSLLGWQPQHF. For the CDR3, the DNA is TGTGCCAGCAGCCTGCTAGGCTGGCAGCCCCAGCATTTT.

The chain is built from TRBV7-8 and TRBJ2-3, with no clear D. Germline CDR1 reads SGHVS; CDR2 reads FQNEAQ. Trimming cost V 5 bases and J 8 bases, with 8 bases left between them. The length of the CDR3 is 11 residues. In DNA, the CDR3 is TGTGCCAGCAGCCCCGGCGGTACGCAGTATTTT. Translating gives CASSPGGTQYF. Filled out from reference TRBV7-8 and TRBJ2-3, the complete variable domain reads GAGVSQSPRYKVAKRGQDVALRCDPISGHVSLFWYQQALGQGPEFLTYFQNEAQLDKSGLPSDRFFAERPEGSVSTLKIQRTQQEDSAVYLCASSPGGTQYFGPGTRLTVL.

The rearrangement links TRBV29-1 to TRBJ1-1, with 8 bases that match TRBD1. CDR1 SQVTM and CDR2 ANQGSEA come from the germline V gene. Losses at the gene ends were 6 bases for V and 8 bases for J; bases not matched to a gene: 2. The CDR3 covers 10 residues. This chain's CDR3 is CSVGDREAFF. CDR3 DNA: TGCAGCGTGGGGGACAGGGAAGCTTTCTTT.

The V gene is TRBV2, the J gene TRBJ2-2; TRBD1 is a possible D gene (5 bases). The CDR3 length is 23 residues. V was shortened by 1 base and J by 0 bases, with 30 bases between the two germline ends. In germline, CDR1 is SNHLY, CDR2 FYNNEI. The DNA of the CDR3 is TGTGCCAGCAGTGAAGAGCACTACGAGCCCGACAGTGACCTGTTACCGAACACCGGGGAGCTGTTTTTT. Translation: CASSEEHYEPDSDLLPNTGELFF. Based on the CDR3 plus reference TRBV2 and TRBJ2-2, the full variable domain is EPEVTQTPSHQVTQMGQEVILRCVPISNHLYFYWYRQILGQKVEFLVSFYNNEISEKSEIFDDQFSVERPDGSNFTLKIRSTKLEDSAMYFCASSEEHYEPDSDLLPNTGELFFGEGSRLTVL.